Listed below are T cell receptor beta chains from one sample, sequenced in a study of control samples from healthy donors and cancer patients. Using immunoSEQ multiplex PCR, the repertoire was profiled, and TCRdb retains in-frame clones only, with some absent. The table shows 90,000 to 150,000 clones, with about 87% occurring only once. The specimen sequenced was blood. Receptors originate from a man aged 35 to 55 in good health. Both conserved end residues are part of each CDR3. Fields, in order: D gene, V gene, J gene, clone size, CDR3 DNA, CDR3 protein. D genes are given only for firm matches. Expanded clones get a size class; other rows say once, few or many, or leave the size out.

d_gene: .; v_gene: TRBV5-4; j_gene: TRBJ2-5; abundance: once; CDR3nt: TGTGCCAGCAGCTTGGGGGGACTTGAAGAGACCCAGTACTTC; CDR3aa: CASSLGGLEETQYF
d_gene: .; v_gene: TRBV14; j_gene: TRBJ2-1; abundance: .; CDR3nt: TGTGCCAGCAGCCAAGCCAGGGTGAGCTCCTACAATGAGCAGTTCTTC; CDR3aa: CASSQARVSSYNEQFF
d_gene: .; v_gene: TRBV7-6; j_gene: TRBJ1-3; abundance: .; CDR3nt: TGTGCCAGCAGCTTACCTCCCGGCGGCACCTCTGGAAACACCATATATTTT; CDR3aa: CASSLPPGGTSGNTIYF
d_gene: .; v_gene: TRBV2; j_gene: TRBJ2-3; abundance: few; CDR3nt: TGTGCCAGCAGTGAAAGACACATTAGCACAGATACGCAGTATTTT; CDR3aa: CASSERHISTDTQYF
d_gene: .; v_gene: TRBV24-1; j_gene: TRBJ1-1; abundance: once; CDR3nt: TGTGCCACCAGCAGGGACACTGAAGCTTTCTTT; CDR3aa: CATSRDTEAFF
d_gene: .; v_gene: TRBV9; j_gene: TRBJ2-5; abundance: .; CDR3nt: TGTGCCAGCAGCGGGACGGTTCAAGAGACCCAGTACTTC; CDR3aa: CASSGTVQETQYF
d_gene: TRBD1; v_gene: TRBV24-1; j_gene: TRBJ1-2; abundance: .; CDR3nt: TGTGCCACCAGTGATCTAGCTTCGGACAGGGGGCAAAACTATGGCTACACCTTC; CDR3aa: CATSDLASDRGQNYGYTF
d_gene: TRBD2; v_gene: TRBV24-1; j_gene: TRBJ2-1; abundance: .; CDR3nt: TGTGCCACCAGTCCAGCGGGGGGCCAGTACAATGAGCAGTTCTTC; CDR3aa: CATSPAGGQYNEQFF
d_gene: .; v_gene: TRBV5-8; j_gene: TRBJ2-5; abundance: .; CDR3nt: TGTGCCAGCAGCTTGCTGGGGGCGGGAGAGGAGACCCAGTACTTC; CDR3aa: CASSLLGAGEETQYF
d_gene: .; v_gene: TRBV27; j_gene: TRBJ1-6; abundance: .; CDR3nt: TGTGCCAGCAGTTCCCAATATTCACCCCTCCACTTT; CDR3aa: CASSSQYSPLHF
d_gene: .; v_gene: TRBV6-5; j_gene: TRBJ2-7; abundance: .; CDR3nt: TGTGCCACCTACCAAGGACACCACTCCTACGAGCAGTACTTC; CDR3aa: CATYQGHHSYEQYF
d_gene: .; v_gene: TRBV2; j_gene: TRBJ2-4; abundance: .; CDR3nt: TGTGCCAGCAGTGAAGCTGGGGGCAGAAACATTCAGTACTTC; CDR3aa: CASSEAGGRNIQYF
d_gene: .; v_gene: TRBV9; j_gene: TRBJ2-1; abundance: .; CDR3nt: TGTGCCAGCAGCGCCCAGGGGAGCTCCTACAATGAGCAGTTCTTC; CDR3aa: CASSAQGSSYNEQFF
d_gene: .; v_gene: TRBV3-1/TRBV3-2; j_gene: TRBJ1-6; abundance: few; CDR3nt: TGTGCCAGCAGCCAAGTACAACCAAATTCACCCCTCCACTTT; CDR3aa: CASSQVQPNSPLHF
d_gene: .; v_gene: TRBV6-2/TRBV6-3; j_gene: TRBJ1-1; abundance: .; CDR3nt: TGTGCCAGCAGTTTCGCAAAAACAGGGTACACCAACACTGAAGCTTTCTTT; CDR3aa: CASSFAKTGYTNTEAFF
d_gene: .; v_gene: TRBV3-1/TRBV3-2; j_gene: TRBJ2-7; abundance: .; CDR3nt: TGTGCCAGCAGCCTCAGTAGCGAGCAGTACTTC; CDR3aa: CASSLSSEQYF
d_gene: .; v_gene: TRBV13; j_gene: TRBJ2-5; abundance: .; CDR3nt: TGTGCCAGCAGCCCTAAGACAGGCCCGTACCAAGAGACCCAGTACTTC; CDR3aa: CASSPKTGPYQETQYF
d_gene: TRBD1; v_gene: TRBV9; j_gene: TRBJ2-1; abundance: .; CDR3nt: TGTGCCAGCAGCGTAGAGGGGGCCGGGCACAATGAGCAGTTCTTC; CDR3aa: CASSVEGAGHNEQFF
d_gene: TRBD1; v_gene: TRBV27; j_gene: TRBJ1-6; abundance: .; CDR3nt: TGTGCCAGCAGTTTATCCGGGACAGGTTATAATTCACCCCTCCACTTT; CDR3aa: CASSLSGTGYNSPLHF
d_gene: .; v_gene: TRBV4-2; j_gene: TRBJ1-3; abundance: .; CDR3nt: TGTGCCAGCAGCCAAGATGGTAACTCTGGAAACACCATATATTTT; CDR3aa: CASSQDGNSGNTIYF
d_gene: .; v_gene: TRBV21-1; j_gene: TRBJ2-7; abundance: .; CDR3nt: TGTGCCAGCAGCAAAGACCGCCGACTAGCTCTACTGTTCTACGAGCAGTACTTC; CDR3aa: CASSKDRRLALLFYEQYF
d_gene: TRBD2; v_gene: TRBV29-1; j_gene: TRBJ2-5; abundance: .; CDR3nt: TGCAGCGTTGAAGGGACTAGCGGGGTCAAAGAGACCCAGTACTTC; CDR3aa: CSVEGTSGVKETQYF
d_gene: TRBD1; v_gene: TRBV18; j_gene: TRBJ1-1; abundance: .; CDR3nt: TGTGCCAGCTCACCGGACAGGGCTGAAGCTTTCTTT; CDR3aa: CASSPDRAEAFF
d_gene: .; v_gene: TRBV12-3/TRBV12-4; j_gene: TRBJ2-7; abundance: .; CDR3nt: TGTGCCAGCGGATCAAGGGGAGCCCACGAGCAGTACTTC; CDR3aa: CASGSRGAHEQYF
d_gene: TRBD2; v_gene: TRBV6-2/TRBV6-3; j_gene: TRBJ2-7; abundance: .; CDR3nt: TGTGCCAGCAGTACCGCGGGGGGCGGAACCTACGAGCAGTACTTC; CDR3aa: CASSTAGGGTYEQYF
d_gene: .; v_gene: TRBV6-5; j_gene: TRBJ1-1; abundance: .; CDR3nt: TGTGCCAGCAGTTACAGGAGGGCTTCTGAAGCTTTCTTT; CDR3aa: CASSYRRASEAFF
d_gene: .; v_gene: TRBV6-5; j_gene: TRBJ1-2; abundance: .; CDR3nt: TGTGCCAGCAGTTACTCCACTAACTATGGCTACACCTTC; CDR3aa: CASSYSTNYGYTF
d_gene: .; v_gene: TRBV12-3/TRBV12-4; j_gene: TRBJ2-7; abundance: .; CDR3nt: TGTGCCAGCAGTACAAACAGGGAGCAGTACTTC; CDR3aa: CASSTNREQYF
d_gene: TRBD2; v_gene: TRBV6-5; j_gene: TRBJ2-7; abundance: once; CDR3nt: TGTGCCAGCTTCTCGGGGGGGAGCTCCTACGAGCAGTACTTC; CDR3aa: CASFSGGSSYEQYF
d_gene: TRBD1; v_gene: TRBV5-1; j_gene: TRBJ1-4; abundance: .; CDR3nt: TGCGCCAGCAGCCAGGGACAGGGGGTAGCTGAAAAACTGTTTTTT; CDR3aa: CASSQGQGVAEKLFF
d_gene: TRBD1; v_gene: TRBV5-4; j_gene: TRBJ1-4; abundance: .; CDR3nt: TGTGCCAGCAGCTTGCCAGGGGGAGGTGAAAAACTGTTTTTT; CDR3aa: CASSLPGGGEKLFF
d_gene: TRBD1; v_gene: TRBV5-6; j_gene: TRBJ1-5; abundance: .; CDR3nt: TGTGCCAGCAGCTCATATGGACAGGGGAGTCCCCAGCATTTT; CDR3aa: CASSSYGQGSPQHF
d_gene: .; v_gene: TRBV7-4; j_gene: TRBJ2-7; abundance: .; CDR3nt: TGTGCCACCCCCCCGGAGGGGGCCTACGAGCAGTACTTC; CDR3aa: CATPPEGAYEQYF
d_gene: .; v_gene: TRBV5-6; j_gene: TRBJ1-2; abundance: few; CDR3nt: TGTGCCAGCAGCTTAGGTCTCGGCACCTTCGTCTATGGCTACACCTTC; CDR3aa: CASSLGLGTFVYGYTF
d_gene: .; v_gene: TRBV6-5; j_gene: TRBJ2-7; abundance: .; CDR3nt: TGTGCCAGTTCGGACACCTCTTACGAGCAGTACTTC; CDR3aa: CASSDTSYEQYF
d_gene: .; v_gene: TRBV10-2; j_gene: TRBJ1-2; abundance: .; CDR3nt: TGCGCCAGCGCCGGGGCAGGGGATGGCTACACCTTC; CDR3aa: CASAGAGDGYTF
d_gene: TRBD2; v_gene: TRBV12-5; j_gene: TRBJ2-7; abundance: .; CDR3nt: TGTGCTAGTGGTTCCTCAGCGGGGTTCTACGAGCAGTACTTC; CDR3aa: CASGSSAGFYEQYF
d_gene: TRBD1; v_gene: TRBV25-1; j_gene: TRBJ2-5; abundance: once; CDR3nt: TGTGCCAGCAGTTCGACAGGGGACCGAGGGGAGACCCAGTACTTC; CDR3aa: CASSSTGDRGETQYF
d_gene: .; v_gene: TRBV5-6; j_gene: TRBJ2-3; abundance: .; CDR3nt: TGTGCCAGCAGCTTGATTTGGGGGCTTGGCACAGATACGCAGTATTTT; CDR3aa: CASSLIWGLGTDTQYF
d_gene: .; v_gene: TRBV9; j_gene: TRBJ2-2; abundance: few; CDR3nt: TGTGCCAGCAGCTCTAGCTTCAGCACCGGGGAGCTGTTTTTT; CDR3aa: CASSSSFSTGELFF
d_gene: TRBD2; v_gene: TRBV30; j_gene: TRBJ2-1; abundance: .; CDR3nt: TGTGCCTGGGGTAGCGGGGGGGCCCTACATGAGCAGTTCTTC; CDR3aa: CAWGSGGALHEQFF
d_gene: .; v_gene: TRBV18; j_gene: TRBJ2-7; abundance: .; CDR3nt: TGTGCCAGCTCACTAACAGGGTTCGGGAGCTCCTACGAGCAGTACTTC; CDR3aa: CASSLTGFGSSYEQYF
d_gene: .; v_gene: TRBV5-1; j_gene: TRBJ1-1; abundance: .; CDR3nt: TGCGCCAGCAGCTTCTCCGACCCGAACACTGAAGCTTTCTTT; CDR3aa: CASSFSDPNTEAFF
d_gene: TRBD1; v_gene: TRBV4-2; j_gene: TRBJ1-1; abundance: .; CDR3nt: TGTGCCAGCAGCCAGACAGGGGAGAGGGAAGCTTTCTTT; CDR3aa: CASSQTGEREAFF
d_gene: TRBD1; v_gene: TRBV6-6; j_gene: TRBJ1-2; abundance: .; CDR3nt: TGTGCCACGGGACCGGGACAGCATGGCTACACCTTC; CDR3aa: CATGPGQHGYTF
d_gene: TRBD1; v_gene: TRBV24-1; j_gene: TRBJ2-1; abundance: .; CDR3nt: TGTGCCACCAGTGAAACCCCGGGGACAGGGGGCAAGAATGAGCAGTTCTTC; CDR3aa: CATSETPGTGGKNEQFF
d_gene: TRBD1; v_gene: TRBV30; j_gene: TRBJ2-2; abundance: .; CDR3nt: TGTGCCTGGAGTTTTGACAGGGACACCGGGGAGCTGTTTTTT; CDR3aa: CAWSFDRDTGELFF
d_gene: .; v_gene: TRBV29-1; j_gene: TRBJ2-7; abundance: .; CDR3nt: TGCAGCGTTGTATCTGGGATGGGGCTCGAGCAGTACTTC; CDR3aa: CSVVSGMGLEQYF
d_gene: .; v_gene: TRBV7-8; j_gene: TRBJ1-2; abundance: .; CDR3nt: TGTGCCAGCAGCCCCGGCGGGACCTATGGCTACACCTTC; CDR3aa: CASSPGGTYGYTF
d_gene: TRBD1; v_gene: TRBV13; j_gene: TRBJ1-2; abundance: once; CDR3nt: TGTGCCAGCAGCAGAACCGGGACAGGGAGTGGCTACACCTTC; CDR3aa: CASSRTGTGSGYTF
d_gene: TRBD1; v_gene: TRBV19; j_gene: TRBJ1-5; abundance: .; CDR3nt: TGTGCCAGTAGTATAGCCGGGACAGCTCATCAGCCCCAGCATTTT; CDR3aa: CASSIAGTAHQPQHF
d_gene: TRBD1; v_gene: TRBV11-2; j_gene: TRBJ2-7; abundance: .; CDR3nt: TGTGCCAGCAGCTTAGAGGACAGGGGGGACTACGAGCAGTACTTC; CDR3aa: CASSLEDRGDYEQYF
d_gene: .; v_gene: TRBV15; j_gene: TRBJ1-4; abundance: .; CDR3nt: TGTGCCACCAGCAGAGATTTACGGCAGGGTGGTGAAAAACTGTTTTTT; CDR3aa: CATSRDLRQGGEKLFF
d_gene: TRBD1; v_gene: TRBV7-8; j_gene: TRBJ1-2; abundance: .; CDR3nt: TGTGCCAGCAGCCCAGGGACAGGAACCAACTATGGCTACACCTTC; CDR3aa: CASSPGTGTNYGYTF
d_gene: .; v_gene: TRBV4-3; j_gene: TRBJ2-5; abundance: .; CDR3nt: TGCGCCAGCAGCCAACTACCCCAATACCAAGAGACCCAGTACTTC; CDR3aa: CASSQLPQYQETQYF